These 10 T cell receptor beta chains came from one sample sequenced in a study of human T cells and chemical hapten exposure. TCRdb recomputed calls from the RACE reads with MiXCR, one row per CDR3 protein. The sample has about 77,000 distinct CDR3 sequences; around 9.3% are singletons. Time point denoted: healthy volunteer bleed at 6 weeks. Total RNA came from unfractionated whole blood. Sequencing was done on a sample of whole blood. These receptors all come from a female donor in good health. Some clones in this sample may be carry-over from other donors' samples.

This clonotype has just a few counts. The rearrangement joins TRBV7-9 to TRBJ2-7; the D gene is possibly TRBD2 (6 bases). CDR1 SEHNR and CDR2 FQNEAQ come from the germline V gene (reference sequence). The CDR3 is 16 residues long. The V end was cut by 4 bases, the J end by 3 bases, with 19 bases between. CDR3 protein: CASSSSEGITSYEQYF. The CDR3 DNA reads as TGTGCCAGCAGCTCTAGCGAAGGAATAACGAGCTACGAGCAGTACTTC.

Regarding this clonotype: A much larger clone lies one base from this, so it may be a read error. The chain combines TRBV6-2 or TRBV6-3 with TRBJ1-5; D not certain. The CDR3 covers 13 residues. CDR1 is MNHEY, CDR2 SVGEGT, per germline. The CDR3 loop reads CVSSYGSNQPQHF. The CDR3 region has the DNA TGTGTCAGCAGTTACGGCAGCAATCAGCCCCAGCATTTT.

This clonotype occurred a few times. The V gene is TRBV5-6, the J gene TRBJ1-1, with D unresolved. V was shortened by 4 bases and J by 3 bases, with 13 bases between the two germline ends. The length of the CDR3 is 14 residues. From germline, CDR1 is SGHDT and CDR2 YYEEEE. The CDR3 DNA reads TGTGCCAGCAGCACCGGAAGCTACTACACTGAAGCTTTCTTT. It specifies CASSTGSYYTEAFF.

This clonotype was seen only a few times. V gene TRBV15 combines with J gene TRBJ1-2, with D hard to call. V lost 0 bases and J lost 4, with 15 bases in between. This CDR3 has 16 amino acids. In germline, CDR1 is LNHNV, CDR2 YYDKDF (reference sequence). Here the CDR3 reads CATSRDRTAVFYGYTF. CDR3 sequence (DNA): TGTGCCACCAGCAGAGATCGAACAGCCGTTTTCTATGGCTACACCTTC.

This chain links TRBV10-3 with TRBJ2-1; possible D gene TRBD2, 5 bases. Germline V gives CDR1 ENHRY, CDR2 SYGVKD. This CDR3 contains 12 residues. V lost 4 bases, J lost 6 bases, and 7 bases lay in between. The CDR3 protein is CAISGAGNEQFF. DNA of the CDR3: TGTGCCATCAGTGGCGCGGGCAATGAGCAGTTCTTC.

This clonotype has only a few counts. CDR3 DNA sequence: TGTGCCAGCAGGACGGCTGGGGTTAACCAGCCCCAGCATTTT. This codes for CASRTAGVNQPQHF. J is TRBJ1-5 and V is TRBV6-2 or TRBV6-3; D not resolved. Trimming took 6 bases from V and 7 from J, leaving 16 bases between them. Germline V gene data show CDR1 as MNHEY and CDR2 as SVGEGT. This CDR3 comprises 14 residues.

Details on this clonotype: It may be a read error: a sequence one base away is much more abundant. This chain connects TRBV6-5 to TRBJ2-2; 8 bases fit TRBD2. V shed 6 bases, J shed 6 bases, and the junction held 24 bases outside the gene matches. Germline lookup yields CDR1 MNHEY and CDR2 SVGAGI. The CDR3 sequence is 20 residues long. CDR3 sequence (DNA): TGTGCCAGCAGCAACCCAAGACCGGGACTAGTGGGGGGAGGGGCCGGGGAGCTGTTTTTT. It translates to CASSNPRPGLVGGGAGELFF.

This clonotype is judged medium-sized. The chain joins TRBV7-2 to TRBJ2-2, with unresolved D. Looked up from germline, CDR1 is SGHTA and CDR2 is FQGNSA. V was clipped by 1 base and J by 2 bases, with 11 bases between them. The CDR3 covers 16 residues. The CDR3 nucleotides read TGTGCCAGCAGCTTAGTAGGGTCCCCAAACACCGGGGAGCTGTTTTTT. Protein product: CASSLVGSPNTGELFF.

This clonotype was counted a few times. CDR3 DNA: TGTGCCAGCAGCCCGGGACTAGCGAGAGATACGCAGTATTTT. Translation: CASSPGLARDTQYF. V gene TRBV6-6 combines with J gene TRBJ2-3; 10 bases agree with TRBD2. The CDR3 has 14 residues. CDR1 is MNHNY and CDR2 is SVGAGI in the germline V gene (reference sequence). The V gene end was trimmed by 6 bases and the J gene end by 5 bases; junction bases not matched to a gene: 5.

This clonotype occurred many times. The chain joins TRBV7-7 to TRBJ2-2; D remains unclear. Per germline, CDR1 SSHAT and CDR2 FNYEAQ (reference sequence). Trimming removed 4 bases at V and 6 bases at J, with 12 bases between. The CDR3 is 14 residues long. CDR3 in DNA: TGTGCCAGCAGCTACAGTACGGTTGCCGGGGAGCTGTTTTTT. Encoded protein: CASSYSTVAGELFF.